This TCR beta chain is from a study of blood T cells in healthy people across ages (dated by TCRdb to 2014 to 2015). Notes on the research overall: In model experiments, template switching captured about one uniquely barcoded TCR beta cDNA molecule for every two T cells. To track age-related changes in TCR beta repertoire diversity, the study relied on deep sequencing normalized with unique cDNA molecular identifiers. Using the same blood draw, the study looked at two additional independent replicas of 1 million unique cDNA reads for two donors, one aged 18 to 30 and the other aged 80 or older. To avoid experimental bias, donors of different ages were randomly spread across the sequencing lanes. Four age groups were formed from the donors: young (average about 15 years), middle-aged (just under 40), aged (about 62) and long-lived (roughly 81).

The approximately 41 donors, aged roughly 6 to 95 years, were systemically healthy Caucasian individuals from Russia. Each donor gave ten milliliters of peripheral blood, drawn into EDTA-treated Vacutainer tubes. Ficoll-Paque density-gradient centrifugation was used to isolate PBMCs, with at least 6.5 million per sample. Total RNA was extracted from PBMCs with Trizol reagent, with at least 5 micrograms obtained per sample. Naive CD45RAhigh/CD27high T cell percentages were measured by flow cytometry on a PBMC aliquot from every donor. This clonotype was detected ten times or more. The antigen it recognizes is unknown. No base quality information exists; no much larger clone differs at one position. Libraries were constructed by 5' RACE. TCRdb names Illumina HiSeq 2500 as the instrument used. A second PCR of about 6 to 12 cycles was run with a J-beta primer mix and a sample-barcoded 5' primer. A template-switch 5' adaptor carrying 12 random nucleotides introduced a unique molecular identifier onto each TCR beta cDNA molecule. Each sample yielded at least 2.5 million CDR3-containing paired-end reads. The Mint cDNA synthesis kit, primed by a TRBC-specific oligonucleotide, was used to synthesize first-strand cDNA from all RNA. After uracil-DNA glycosylase treatment, a first 18-cycle PCR used universal primers M1SS and BC2_uni_R on all cDNA. The study's own analysis went as follows. Each sample was normalized by randomly selecting 1 million high-quality reads, each carrying a distinct molecular identifier. Instead of being binned into consensus sequences, reads that shared molecular identifiers were thrown out. MiTCR, with a Q25 quality threshold and the strictest error-elimination algorithm, was used for CDR3 identification, clonotype clustering and error correction. Lower-bound total TCR beta diversity was estimated with a nonparametric unseen species model using Euler transformation. TCRdb reprocessing: public reads trimmed at Q25 with fastp, clones called with MiXCR, in-frame beta chains kept. Rows merge per CDR3 protein into single entries with the most common DNA and genes. The V and J calls were determined by TCRdb, not by the authors. This sample comprises approximately 820,000 distinct CDR3 sequences, more than 40% of them detected only once. The ten largest account for nearly 20% of the sample.

The germline V gene yields MDHEN for CDR1 and SYDVKM for CDR2. V is shortened by 6 bases, J by 4 bases, and the region joining them spans 10 bases. Including the terminal cysteine and phenylalanine, the CDR3 comprises 13 residues. Left in the record is the CDR3 DNA by itself, 39 bases read in frame from the first base. Overall study outcomes, separate from this receptor: Donor CMV infection status was unknown, potentially confounding age-related changes in expanded clonotypes. As age increased, observed TCR beta diversity per million T cells dropped in a roughly linear way, and a significant reduction was already evident by age roughly 36. Estimates of total diversity based on one million sequenced T cells were regarded as lower bounds and as underestimates. Bulk unsorted PBMC profiling prevented conclusive comparison of naive and antigen-experienced compartments. A strong correlation was found between observed TCR beta diversity and the percentage of naive T cells measured by flow cytometry. Compared with the aged group, the long-lived group had more naive CD4+ T cells, fewer expanded clones and increased TCR diversity, a pattern suggesting age selection.

Sequencing used blood. The receptor comes from a man aged 60-69 years in good health. The sequence joins TRBV28 to TRBJ2-1; the D gene identity is not certain. The bases read TGTGCCAGCAGCCCACCCTTTTACAATGAGCAGTTCTTC. This translates into CASSPPFYNEQFF.